This TCR beta chain was sequenced in a study of post-analysis software for immune sequencing data. The overall study: Clinical courses comprised relapsing-remitting, secondary progressive and progressive-relapsing multiple sclerosis. Findings of the study overall: The normalized Chao1 diversity of multiple sclerosis patients was significantly lower than that of controls. Included in a set of about 5 TRBV segments more frequent in patients than controls were TRBV5-6, TRBV5-1 and TRBV20-1.

This CDR3 spans 15 amino acids. From germline, CDR1 is SEHNR and CDR2 FQNEAQ (reference sequence). The V and J ends lost 2 bases and 4 bases respectively, with 14 bases between them. Comment on this clonotype: Its antigen is still unknown.

Prepared TCR beta cDNA libraries contained unique molecular identifiers. Some 500,000 cDNA molecules were recovered from an input of roughly 0.85 to 10 million T cells. TCRdb fed the PCR reads into MiXCR, producing one record per CDR3 protein. The data show 380,000 or so distinct CDR3 sequences, roughly 35% seen once. The sequence was collected from a girl aged 5 to 17 with multiple sclerosis. The rearrangement links TRBV7-9 to TRBJ2-5; no reliable D call. Sequencing used blood. CDR3 sequence: CASSLKTAPRETQYF. CDR3 nucleotide sequence: TGTGCCAGCAGCTTAAAAACGGCACCCCGAGAGACCCAGTACTTC.